The table lists the clone carrying this T cell receptor (beta chain) with many counts. The antigen is undetermined. This record belongs to a study of T cells in Graves' hyperthyroidism and ophthalmopathy. Study observations and caveats: Separating ophthalmopathy from stable hyperthyroidism was achieved by a 13 V-J model. Most expanded thyroid clonotypes above 0.001 also appeared in blood.

The patients, who ranged from 18 to 65 in age, presented with newly diagnosed hyperthyroidism lasting under 2 months. The CDR3 runs to 14 residues. Per the germline V gene, CDR1 is SGHTA and CDR2 is FQGNSA. V dropped 6 bases and J dropped 10; count of bases not matched to a gene: 11. RNA transcripts were the template for amplifying TCR beta CDR3 regions. TCR CDR3 underwent first-round RT-PCR with the HTBI primer set. MiXCR, applied by TCRdb to the multiplex PCR reads, yields one record per CDR3 protein. The sample carries 550,000 to 600,000 distinct CDR3 sequences, around 17% recorded once. The sequence derives from a woman aged 18-29 years with Graves' hyperthyroidism. J is TRBJ2-5 and V is TRBV7-2; 10 positions match TRBD2. The specimen was blood. This CDR3 is CASRPLAGAPVQYF. As DNA, the CDR3 is TGTGCCAGCAGACCCCTAGCGGGAGCACCTGTCCAGTACTTC.